This entry describes one T cell receptor beta chain. Its antigen remains unknown. The data were obtained in a study of T cell responses to AZD1222 COVID-19 vaccine. Study-level results: Reportedly, nearly half the spike-specific TCRs target unmutated variant regions. There were mostly white British donors and more females than males, and clonal diversity was possibly underestimated. The study identified only five or six AZD1222 recipients as seropositive at baseline. Receipt of two AZD1222 doses was followed by a rise in Spike-specific TCR breadth and depth.

The germline V gene has CDR1 SGHRS and CDR2 YFSETQ. With 4 bases clipped from V and 6 bases from J, the junction kept 9 bases outside the gene matches. The CDR3 runs to 16 residues. The data were produced by immunoSEQ multiplex PCR, yet TCRdb's version contains in-frame clones alone and is incomplete. The table lists 89,000 or so clones, roughly 88% of them singletons, with roughly 16% in the top ten. V is TRBV5-1 and J is TRBJ2-3, with TRBD2 matching over 12 bases. The sequencing used peripheral blood, collected on day 0 of AZD1222 vaccination. The clonotype comes from an adult in good health. The CDR3 DNA sequence: TGCGCCAGCAGCCCCACCTCTAGCGGGGGGGTTGATACGCAGTATTTT. Its translation: CASSPTSSGGVDTQYF.